Sequencing of this T cell receptor beta chain was carried out in a study of blood T cell repertoires in COVID-19. Study background: Italy, Spain and the United States were the sources of the convalescent and acute COVID-19 samples. T cells, B-cell-depleted T cells, or PBMCs provided the cDNA or gDNA that served as material.

Produced via immunoSEQ multiplex PCR; TCRdb's table is partial and in-frame only. The sample lists over 250,000 clones, over 70% occurring once. V dropped 4 bases and J dropped 0 bases, with 6 bases sitting between them. Germline V gene sequence: CDR1 KGHSH, CDR2 LQKENI. CDR3 length: 14 residues. Material: peripheral blood. The V gene is TRBV18, the J gene TRBJ2-2; D is unclear. This receptor was taken from a woman in her thirties or forties who had recovered from COVID-19. The CDR3 nucleotides read TGTGCCAGCTCACAACTTACGAACACCGGGGAGCTGTTTTTT. It specifies CASSQLTNTGELFF. The full variable domain, rest sourced from reference TRBV18 and TRBJ2-2, is NAGVMQNPRHLVRRRGQEARLRCSPMKGHSHVYWYRQLPEEGLKFMVYLQKENIIDESGMPKERFSAEFPKEGPSILRIQQVVRGDSAAYFCASSQLTNTGELFFGEGSRLTVL.